A selection of T cell receptor beta chains follows, all from one sample in a study of T cell clones after liver transplantation. Data came from immunoSEQ multiplex PCR; TCRdb stores just in-frame clones and leaves some out. This sample has 65,000 to 80,000 clones, with around 80% found just once. Sample: CD4+ T cells from blood, taken before liver transplant. These receptors were taken from a human donor who received a liver transplant. Both conserved end residues are part of each CDR3. The order of the fields is V gene, D gene, clone size, J gene, CDR3 DNA, CDR3 protein. The D gene is left open where the match is weak. The listing skips clone size in some rows; elsewhere it reads once, few, many or a size class.

>TRBV7-8|NA|NA|TRBJ1-1
TGTGCCAGCAGCCCTTTGGCGGGAGCTCCACAGAACACTGAAGCTTTCTTT
CASSPLAGAPQNTEAFF
>TRBV6-1|NA|NA|TRBJ2-7
TGTGCCACCAGAAACTACGAGCAGTACTTC
CATRNYEQYF
>TRBV28|NA|NA|TRBJ2-7
TGTGCCAGCAGTTTCAGGACAGAGCAGTACTTC
CASSFRTEQYF
>TRBV11-2|TRBD2|NA|TRBJ2-5
TGTGCCAGCAGCTTAGGCGATAGCGGGAGGCTAATCAGTTCCCAGTACTTC
CASSLGDSGRLISSQYF
>TRBV28|NA|NA|TRBJ1-2
TGTGCCAGCAGTTTTTCGGGACGTACCTCTAACTATGGCTACACCTTC
CASSFSGRTSNYGYTF
>TRBV28|NA|NA|TRBJ2-5
TGTGCCAGCAGTCCCTCGGACTACTTAGAGACCCAGTACTTC
CASSPSDYLETQYF
>TRBV7-2|TRBD1|NA|TRBJ2-3
TGTGCCAGCAGCTTAGTGGACAGGGGACAAAGCACAGATACGCAGTATTTT
CASSLVDRGQSTDTQYF
>TRBV9|NA|NA|TRBJ2-3
TGTGCCAGCAGCCTAATCGACTTGGGCAGGACTTACACAGATACGCAGTATTTT
CASSLIDLGRTYTDTQYF
>TRBV6-6|NA|NA|TRBJ1-5
TGTGCCAGCACCCAAACCCAGGGGCTGCCCCAGCATTTT
CASTQTQGLPQHF
>TRBV11-2|NA|NA|TRBJ2-5
TGTGCCAGCAGCTTAGGCGGTGTTGAGACCCAGTACTTC
CASSLGGVETQYF
>TRBV7-4|NA|NA|TRBJ2-7
TGTGCCAGCAGCTTAGTAGCATTTGAGCAGTACTTC
CASSLVAFEQYF
>TRBV9|NA|NA|TRBJ2-7
TGTGCCAGCAGCGTAGATATGCGGATCTACGAGCAGTACTTC
CASSVDMRIYEQYF
>TRBV9|TRBD2|NA|TRBJ2-1
TGTGCCAGCAGCGTAGTTAGCGGGAGGGCCCTCGTTGAGCAGTTCTTC
CASSVVSGRALVEQFF
>TRBV4-2|TRBD1|NA|TRBJ1-2
TGTGCCAGCAGCTTTTACAGGGGTTATGGCTACACCTTC
CASSFYRGYGYTF
>TRBV6-5|TRBD1|NA|TRBJ1-2
TGTGCCAGCAGTTACCTGACAGGGCCAAACTATGGCTACACCTTC
CASSYLTGPNYGYTF
>TRBV2|NA|NA|TRBJ2-4
TGTGCCAGCAGTGCCGACGAGAGCGGCATTCAGTACTTC
CASSADESGIQYF
>TRBV7-9|NA|NA|TRBJ2-2
TGTGCCAGCAGCCCAAAGGGGGGTGACACCGGGGAGCTGTTTTTT
CASSPKGGDTGELFF
>TRBV7-2|TRBD1|NA|TRBJ1-5
TGTGCCAGCAGCGTAGATACAGGGGGAACACAGCCCCAGCATTTT
CASSVDTGGTQPQHF
>TRBV2|NA|NA|TRBJ1-1
TGTGCCAGCGGGACACAGATAATCGCGAACACTGAAGCTTTCTTT
CASGTQIIANTEAFF
>TRBV2|NA|NA|TRBJ2-5
TGTGCCAGCAGTTTAGAATCGCAAGAGACCCAGTACTTC
CASSLESQETQYF
>TRBV19|TRBD1|NA|TRBJ1-2
TGTGCCAGTAGGAATTCGGGACAGGGCTATGGCTACACCTTC
CASRNSGQGYGYTF
>TRBV28|NA|many|TRBJ1-2
TGTGCCAGCAGTGCCGACAGGTTTTATGGCTACACCTTC
CASSADRFYGYTF
>TRBV5-8|NA|NA|TRBJ2-7
TGTGCCAGCAGGGTGGACGCTGGCTCCTACGAGCAGTACTTC
CASRVDAGSYEQYF
>TRBV30|NA|NA|TRBJ2-7
TGTGCCTGGAATGGACCCCTAGGGAACGAGCAGTACTTC
CAWNGPLGNEQYF
>TRBV7-9|NA|NA|TRBJ2-3
TGTGCCACGGGGGTAGGCACAGATACGCAGTATTTT
CATGVGTDTQYF